This T cell receptor (beta chain) was identified during a study of T cell responses to AZD1222 COVID-19 vaccine. Overall study results and limits: CD4 TCRs associated with vaccination spanned spike, dominating at 160-218 and 743-854. In a largely white British group with more females than males, clonal diversity was possibly underestimated.

Assay: immunoSEQ multiplex PCR; the TCRdb copy retains only in-frame clones and omits some. Of 180,000 or so clones listed, roughly 89% are singletons. The CDR3 sequence is 15 residues long. The junction had 4 bases not matched to a gene; V was cut back by 3 bases and J by 3 bases. Germline lookup yields CDR1 SEHNR and CDR2 FQNEAQ (reference sequence). To note about this clone: Its specificity is unknown.

The V gene is TRBV7-9, the J gene TRBJ2-2, with 7 bases matching TRBD2. The TCR sequence derives from an adult in good health. The material sequenced was peripheral blood, taken on day 0 of AZD1222 vaccination. The CDR3 loop reads CASSFGGYDTGELFF. The CDR3 DNA reads as TGTGCCAGCAGCTTCGGGGGGTATGACACCGGGGAGCTGTTTTTT.